This entry is about one TCR beta chain. The CDR3 end falls 3 residues outside the read, so it is completed with the germline J gene. immunoSEQ multiplex PCR used an average of about 1,200 ng genomic DNA. Only in-frame clones appear in the TCRdb table, and some are missing; sequencing was by immunoSEQ multiplex PCR. Here the sample table reports approximately 35,000 clones. This entry comes from a study of T cells in women clearing cervical HPV infection. The CDR3 covers 13 residues. V lost 4 bases, J lost 5 bases, and 4 bases stayed unmatched. The germline V gene has CDR1 LGHNA and CDR2 YNFKEQ. This TCR came from a woman between 18 and 75 years old with a cervical HPV16 infection that either progressed to CIN3+ or cleared (not recorded which). This chain uses TRBV4-2 with TRBJ2-5, with 7 bases aligning to TRBD1. Sequencing was carried out using blood buffy coat. CDR3 loop: CASSPTGMETQYF. The CDR3 DNA, read in part, is TGTGCCAGCAGCCCGACAGGGATGGAGACC.